The 22 T cell receptor beta chains below were found in one sample sequenced in a study of T cells after posttransplantation cyclophosphamide. The naive gate required viable CD3+CD4+ or CD3+CD8+ cells with CCR7+CD45RA+CD45RO-CD95-CD27+CD28+ phenotype. Clones were read by immunoSEQ multiplex PCR, and TCRdb kept only the in-frame ones, dropping some. The table records about 32,000 clones, over 80% of them present only once. The sample was naive CD4+ T cells sorted from PBMCs. The receptor source for this set is a woman aged 55 to 70 in good health, CMV-negative, and a related stem cell transplant donor.

The chain employs TRBV4-3 and TRBJ1-5; a weak D match, TRBD1 (6 bases). Germline assignment: CDR1 LGHNA and CDR2 YSLEER. The CDR3 is 14 residues long. V was shortened by 3 bases and J by 3 bases, with 9 bases between the two germline ends. The CDR3 region is CASSQGTPNQPQHF. The DNA of the CDR3 is TGCGCCAGCAGCCAGGGGACACCCAATCAGCCCCAGCATTTT.

Comment on this clone: Germline is not matched at one junction end, which may reflect a read error. The chain is built from TRBV6-1 and TRBJ1-5; D is perhaps TRBD1 (6 bases). The CDR3 is made up of 13 amino acids. CDR1 MNHNS and CDR2 SASEGT come from the germline V gene. The CDR3 nucleotides read TGTGCCAGCAGGGAAGACAGGTATCAGCCCCAGCATTTT. It yields the protein CASREDRYQPQHF.

On this clone: This sample includes further DNA sequences coding for the same CDR3. This chain links TRBV28 with TRBJ1-2, with D perhaps matching TRBD1 (5 bases). The CDR3 has 12 amino acids. Per the germline V gene, CDR1 is MDHEN and CDR2 is SYDVKM. V lost 11 bases and J 8 bases, leaving 18 bases between the germline ends. The CDR3 DNA sequence: TGTGCCCTTCGGGGGGGGAGGGGAGGCTACACCTTC. It codes for CALRGGRGGYTF.

V and J are TRBV25-1 and TRBJ1-2; D is possibly TRBD1 (6 bases). Germline lookup yields CDR1 MGHDK and CDR2 SYGVNS. Between the trimmed V and J ends, which lost 2 bases and 7 bases, there was a span of 11 bases. This CDR3 is built from 13 residues. CDR3 coding DNA: TGTGCCAGCAGTGAACAGGGGTTAGGTGGCTACACCTTC. It encodes CASSEQGLGGYTF.

V and J are TRBV7-2 and TRBJ2-7; possible D gene TRBD2, 6 bases. Trimming pared 8 bases from V and 6 bases from J, leaving 11 bases between. Germline assignment: CDR1 SGHTA and CDR2 FQGNSA. The CDR3 runs to 11 residues. This chain's CDR3 is CASSGGAEQYF. The CDR3 nucleotides are TGTGCCAGCTCCGGGGGTGCCGAGCAGTACTTC.

The chain combines TRBV19 with TRBJ2-6; D perhaps matches TRBD1 (5 bases). The CDR3 has 15 amino acids. Looked up from germline, CDR1 is LNHDA and CDR2 is SQIVND (reference sequence). With 4 bases removed from V and 1 base from J, the gap between germline ends came to 8 bases. The CDR3 bases are TGTGCCAGTAGTACTCAGGGATCTGGGGCCAACGTCCTGACTTTC. This translates into CASSTQGSGANVLTF.

The rearrangement uses TRBV7-3 and TRBJ2-2; 8 bases are a match to TRBD2. CDR1 and CDR2 (germline): SGHTA, FQGTGA. The V segment lost 5 bases and the J segment 8 bases; nucleotides outside the gene matches: 13. CDR3 length equals 16 residues. In nucleotides, the CDR3 is TGTGCCAGCAGCCCGCGCGCAGTAGCGGGGAGGGGGGAGCTGTTTTTT. The encoded protein is CASSPRAVAGRGELFF.

This rearrangement joins TRBV7-3 to TRBJ2-2; TRBD2 agrees at 7 bases. J lost 0 bases, V lost 7 bases, and 2 bases had no gene match. CDR3 length: 14 amino acids. Germline V gene sequence: CDR1 SGHTA, CDR2 FQGTGA. This CDR3 reads CASTSGANTGELFF. Written as DNA, the CDR3 is TGTGCCAGCACAAGCGGGGCGAACACCGGGGAGCTGTTTTTT.

The rearrangement links TRBV14 to TRBJ1-4; D remains ambiguous. The CDR3 spans 15 residues. V was cut by 0 bases and J by 4 bases, with 9 bases left in between. Germline assignment: CDR1 SGHDN and CDR2 FVKESK. The DNA of the CDR3 is TGTGCCAGCAGCCAAGATTTACAGAGTAATGAAAAACTGTTTTTT. This gives the protein CASSQDLQSNEKLFF. Filled out from reference TRBV14 and TRBJ1-4, the complete variable domain reads EAGVTQFPSHSVIEKGQTVTLRCDPISGHDNLYWYRRVMGKEIKFLLHFVKESKQDESGMPNNRFLAERTGGTYSTLKVQPAELEDSGVYFCASSQDLQSNEKLFFGSGTQLSVL.

The chain combines TRBV10-3 with TRBJ2-7; TRBD2 aligns across 9 bases. Germline V gives CDR1 ENHRY, CDR2 SYGVKD. The CDR3 spans 16 residues. V was clipped by 3 bases and J by 2 bases; unmatched bases: 8. The CDR3 DNA sequence: TGTGCCATCAGTGAAGGGACTAGCAATTGTCCCTACGAGCAGTACTTC. It yields the protein CAISEGTSNCPYEQYF.

The rearrangement joins TRBV27 to TRBJ1-2; D uncertain. V was clipped by 5 bases and J by 8 bases, with 9 bases between them. The CDR3 consists of 11 residues. Per germline, CDR1 MNHEY and CDR2 SMNVEV (reference sequence). The CDR3 DNA reads TGTGCCAGCAGTCCACTTTTCGGCTACACCTTC. This gives the protein CASSPLFGYTF.

This chain uses TRBV5-1 with TRBJ2-5, with TRBD1 matching over 8 bases. Near its end, the DNA agrees better with TRBJ2-7, so the J call may be wrong. Germline loops: CDR1 SGHRS, CDR2 YFSETQ. This CDR3 spans 14 amino acids. The CDR3 loop is CASTLLTGTGEQYF. CDR3 nucleotide sequence: TGCGCCAGCACTTTATTGACAGGGACAGGCGAGCAGTACTTC.

V and J are TRBV18 and TRBJ2-3; no definite D call. This CDR3 region has 13 residues. V lost 3 bases and J 0 bases, leaving 4 bases between the germline ends. Germline V gene sequence: CDR1 KGHSH, CDR2 LQKENI. CDR3 protein: CASSPPSTDTQYF. The DNA of the CDR3 is TGTGCCAGCTCACCTCCTAGCACAGATACGCAGTATTTT.

The V and J genes are TRBV19 and TRBJ1-5; D is unresolved. Germline values: CDR1 LNHDA, CDR2 SQIVND (reference sequence). Trimming removed 5 bases from V and 7 bases from J, with 15 bases in between. CDR3 size: 14 residues. CDR3 in DNA: TGTGCCAGTAGTCGGGTTGCGGGGAAACAGCCCCAGCATTTT. Translated, it gives CASSRVAGKQPQHF.

This chain links TRBV6-5 with TRBJ1-5; the D gene is possibly TRBD1 (5 bases). Germline CDR1 and CDR2: MNHEY and SVGAGI. V lost 8 bases and J 0 bases, leaving 11 bases between the germline ends. This CDR3 is 14 amino acids long. The CDR3 bases are TGTGCCAGCGGGGGGAGATATAGCAATCAGCCCCAGCATTTT. Translating it yields CASGGRYSNQPQHF.

The table lists this clone with a few counts. This rearrangement joins TRBV19 to TRBJ1-3; D not resolved. Germline V gene sequence: CDR1 LNHDA, CDR2 SQIVND (reference sequence). The CDR3 consists of 10 residues. V gave up 8 bases and J gave up 8 bases, with 7 bases separating them. The CDR3 DNA reads TGTGCCAGTCGCCGGGACACCATATATTTT. Residues: CASRRDTIYF.

The chain is built from TRBV5-1 and TRBJ1-5; TRBD1 agrees at 8 bases. The CDR3 has 14 amino acids. The trim removed 4 bases at V and 5 bases at J, leaving 5 bases unmatched. The germline gives CDR1 SGHRS, CDR2 YFSETQ. Here the CDR3 reads CASSTGQEHQPQHF. CDR3 nucleotides: TGCGCCAGCAGCACGGGACAGGAACATCAGCCCCAGCATTTT.

The chain uses TRBV20-1 and TRBJ2-7; D may be TRBD1 (5 bases). V was pared by 3 bases and J by 2 bases, with 5 bases between. The CDR3 runs 11 residues. CDR1 and CDR2 (germline): DFQATT, SNEGSKA (reference sequence). CDR3 in amino acids: CSASRAYEQYF. In DNA form, the CDR3 reads TGCAGTGCTAGCAGGGCCTACGAGCAGTACTTC.

The gene calls are TRBV7-6 and TRBJ1-3, with 10 bases matching TRBD1. Germline-derived CDR1 and CDR2 are SGHVS and FNYEAQ. The CDR3 runs 15 residues. Trimming took 5 bases from V and 4 from J; bases not matched to a gene: 5. The CDR3 here is CASSPRQGAGNTIYF. CDR3 coding DNA: TGTGCCAGCAGCCCTAGACAGGGGGCAGGAAACACCATATATTTT. The full variable domain, in which reference TRBV7-6 and TRBJ1-3 provide the parts outside the CDR3, is GAGVSQSPRYKVTKRGQDVALRCDPISGHVSLYWYRQALGQGPEFLTYFNYEAQQDKSGLPNDRFSAERPEGSISTLTIQRTEQRDSAMYRCASSPRQGAGNTIYFGEGSWLTVV.

The J gene is TRBJ1-1, the V gene TRBV21-1. TRBV21-1 is designated a pseudogene. The CDR3 contains 14 residues. CDR3 nucleotides: TGTGCCAGCAGACGGGGGGGGGAGAACACTGAAGCTTTCTTT. Amino acids: CASRRGGENTEAFF.

V is TRBV28 and J is TRBJ1-1; 8 bases fit TRBD1. Per the germline V gene, CDR1 is MDHEN and CDR2 is SYDVKM. The V segment lost 4 bases and the J segment 3 bases; nucleotides outside the gene matches: 7. This CDR3 has 15 residues. CDR3 DNA sequence: TGTGCCAGCAGTTCATCAGGGGGCGAGCACACTGAAGCTTTCTTT. Its protein is CASSSSGGEHTEAFF.

This sequence joins TRBV14 and TRBJ2-1, with 9 bases identical to TRBD2. This CDR3 has 17 residues. V shed 4 bases, J shed 2 bases, and the junction held 9 bases outside the gene matches. Germline assignment: CDR1 SGHDN and CDR2 FVKESK. CDR3 in DNA: TGTGCCAGCAGCCGCGGGGGGGGAATTGTAACCTACAATGAGCAGTTCTTC. Amino acids: CASSRGGGIVTYNEQFF.